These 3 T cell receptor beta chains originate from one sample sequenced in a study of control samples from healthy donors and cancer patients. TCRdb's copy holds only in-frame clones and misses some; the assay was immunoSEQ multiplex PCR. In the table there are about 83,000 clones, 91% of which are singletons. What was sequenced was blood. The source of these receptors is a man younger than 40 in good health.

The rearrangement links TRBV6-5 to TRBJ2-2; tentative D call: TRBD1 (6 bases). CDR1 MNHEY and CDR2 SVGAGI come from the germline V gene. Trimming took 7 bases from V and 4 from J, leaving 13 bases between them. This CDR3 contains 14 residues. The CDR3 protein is CASNRASSTGELFF. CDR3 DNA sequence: TGTGCCAGCAACAGGGCGTCGAGCACCGGGGAGCTGTTTTTT.

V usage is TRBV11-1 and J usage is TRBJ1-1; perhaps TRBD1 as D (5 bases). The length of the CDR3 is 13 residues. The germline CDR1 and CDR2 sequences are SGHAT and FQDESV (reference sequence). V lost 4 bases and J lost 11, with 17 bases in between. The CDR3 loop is CASSSGKGSGAFF. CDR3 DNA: TGTGCCAGCAGCTCAGGGAAGGGGAGCGGGGCTTTCTTT.

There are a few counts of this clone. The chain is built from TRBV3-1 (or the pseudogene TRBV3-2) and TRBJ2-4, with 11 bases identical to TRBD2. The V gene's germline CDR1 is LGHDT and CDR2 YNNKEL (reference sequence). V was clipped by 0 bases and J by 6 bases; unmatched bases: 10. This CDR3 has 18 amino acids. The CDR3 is CASSQEMTSGVQGNIQYF. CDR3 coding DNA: TGTGCCAGCAGCCAAGAGATGACTAGCGGGGTCCAGGGAAACATTCAGTACTTC.